Presented here are 13 T cell receptor beta chains from one specimen sequenced in a study of T cells after yellow fever vaccination. TCRdb itself ran the 5' RACE reads through MiXCR, one entry per CDR3 protein. The profile covers a few hundred thousand distinct CDR3 sequences, with over 4.5% appearing a single time and roughly 3.3% taken by the ten largest. Here the sequenced sample was CD4+ T cells sorted from PBMCs, taken on the day of the yellow fever booster vaccination. The source of these receptors is a man younger than 30 who received the YFV17D yellow fever vaccine.

At least ten counts were recorded for this clonotype. The rearrangement joins TRBV7-9 to TRBJ2-3, with D hard to call. V lost 1 base, J lost 0 bases, and 8 bases lay in between. This CDR3 region has 15 residues. Germline CDR1 SEHNR, CDR2 FQNEAQ (reference sequence). CDR3 region: CASSLVVGSTDTQYF. In DNA, the CDR3 is TGTGCCAGCAGCTTAGTAGTCGGGAGCACAGATACGCAGTATTTT.

There are a few counts of this clonotype. The chain is built from TRBV30 and TRBJ2-7, with D perhaps matching TRBD2 (5 bases). The V end was cut by 2 bases, the J end by 9 bases, with 14 bases between. The germline CDR1 and CDR2 sequences are GTSNPN and SVGIG (reference sequence). The CDR3 loop spans 12 amino acids. CDR3 nucleotides: TGTGCCTGGAGTCGGACTCGGACTGGGCAGTACTTC. It translates to CAWSRTRTGQYF.

The chain combines TRBV20-1 with TRBJ2-5; no reliable D call. Germline V lookup: CDR1 DFQATT, CDR2 SNEGSKA (reference sequence). V dropped 1 base and J dropped 4 bases, with 7 bases sitting between them. This CDR3 is 12 amino acids long. CDR3 sequence reads: CSARVSGETQYF. The CDR3 nucleotides read TGCAGTGCTAGAGTGTCCGGAGAGACCCAGTACTTC.

Comments on this clonotype: A much larger clone differs from this one at a single base, so this may be a read error. The chain is built from TRBV12-3 or TRBV12-4 and TRBJ2-2, with a possible D match to TRBD1 (5 bases). The CDR3 contains 13 residues. The CDR3 protein is CACSQGNTGELFF. CDR3 nucleotide sequence: TGTGCCTGCAGCCAGGGTAACACCGGGGAGCTGTTTTTT.

This clonotype rates as medium-sized. The chain has TRBV5-1 and TRBJ1-2; TRBD1 might be the D (5 bases). The CDR3 loop spans 12 amino acids. The V gene's germline CDR1 is SGHRS and CDR2 YFSETQ. Trimming took 7 bases from V and 6 from J, leaving 13 bases between them. The CDR3 nucleotides read TGCGCCAGCTCGAGGACACCTGATGGCTACACCTTC. Translating gives CASSRTPDGYTF.

V gene TRBV20-1 combines with J gene TRBJ1-2, with 9 bases fitting TRBD1. Per the germline V gene, CDR1 is DFQATT and CDR2 is SNEGSKA (reference sequence). The CDR3 runs to 13 residues. V trimming: 6 bases; J trimming: 4 bases; junction bases outside the gene matches: 6. DNA of the CDR3: TGCAGTGCCCCGGGACAGGGTGCCTATGGCTACACCTTC. Amino acids: CSAPGQGAYGYTF.

Ten or more counts support this clonotype. The chain links TRBV27 to TRBJ2-1; TRBD2 agrees at 12 bases. With V trimmed by 5 bases and J by 0 bases, 11 bases remained unmatched. The germline CDR1 and CDR2 sequences are MNHEY and SMNVEV (reference sequence). The CDR3 covers 19 residues. CDR3 bases: TGTGCCAGCAGTCGCCCGGGACTAGCGGGCGTAAGCTCCTACAATGAGCAGTTCTTC. Amino acid sequence: CASSRPGLAGVSSYNEQFF.

This chain links TRBV5-1 with TRBJ2-5, with a possible D match to TRBD1 (6 bases). This CDR3 spans 14 amino acids. The germline CDR1 and CDR2 sequences are SGHRS and YFSETQ. The ends were cut back, 5 bases at V and 4 bases at J, with 15 bases in the middle. CDR3 protein: CASSLMDRRETQYF. CDR3 sequence (DNA): TGCGCCAGCAGTCTGATGGACAGAAGAGAGACCCAGTACTTC.

V and J are TRBV7-9 and TRBJ2-6; D uncertain. This CDR3 has 16 amino acids. Trimming took off 0 bases at V and 0 bases at J, with 6 bases between the two ends. CDR1 SEHNR and CDR2 FQNEAQ come from the germline V gene (reference sequence). DNA for the CDR3: TGTGCCAGCAGCTTAGCGCCGGCCTCTGGGGCCAACGTCCTGACTTTC. Amino acid sequence: CASSLAPASGANVLTF.

This clonotype came up many times. The chain uses TRBV11-2 and TRBJ2-7; TRBD1 matches 10 bases. There are 13 residues in the CDR3. After removal of 4 bases from V and 6 bases from J, the junction contained 3 bases not matched to a gene. CDR1 SGHAT and CDR2 FQNNGV come from the germline V gene. CDR3 loop: CASSSGQGSEQYV. The CDR3 DNA follows: TGTGCCAGCAGCTCGGGACAGGGGAGCGAGCAGTACGTC.

This clonotype was found many times. The J gene is TRBJ2-3, the V gene TRBV5-1; the match to TRBD1 covers 8 bases. The CDR3 contains 15 residues. V was clipped by 4 bases and J by 2 bases; unmatched bases: 6. Germline-derived CDR1 and CDR2 are SGHRS and YFSETQ. CDR3 protein: CASSPRTGSTDTQYF. The CDR3 DNA reads TGCGCCAGCAGCCCGCGGACAGGGTCCACAGATACGCAGTATTTT. Combining the CDR3 with reference TRBV5-1 and TRBJ2-3 gives the whole variable domain KAGVTQTPRYLIKTRGQQVTLSCSPISGHRSVSWYQQTPGQGLQFLFEYFSETQRNKGNFPGRFSGRQFSNSRSEMNVSTLELGDSALYLCASSPRTGSTDTQYFGPGTRLTVL.

CDR3: CASSYRGQDQPQHF. CDR3 nucleotide sequence: TGTGCCAGCAGTTATCGCGGACAGGATCAGCCCCAGCATTTT. The rearrangement joins TRBV6-2 or TRBV6-3 to TRBJ1-5; TRBD1 matches 7 bases. There are 14 residues in the CDR3. After removal of 3 bases from V and 5 bases from J, the junction contained 4 bases not matched to a gene. Germline CDR1 reads MNHEY; CDR2 reads SVGEGT.

V usage is TRBV12-3 or TRBV12-4 and J usage is TRBJ2-1, with D perhaps matching TRBD2 (5 bases). V lost 2 bases and J lost 8, with 13 bases in between. The CDR3 loop spans 14 amino acids. The CDR3 loop is CASSLRGGRDEQFF. The CDR3 region has the DNA TGTGCCAGCAGTTTAAGAGGAGGAAGGGATGAGCAGTTCTTC.